This entry lists 27 T cell receptor beta chains sequenced from one sample in a study of lymphopenia after photon versus proton radiotherapy. Method: immunoSEQ multiplex PCR; TCRdb's copy keeps in-frame clones and lacks some. The table has 17,000 or so clones, about nine tenths seen once; the top ten hold 9% to 10%. Sequenced material: peripheral blood, taken from a patient treated with proton-based radiotherapy. The receptors were sampled from a man in his 70s with pancreatic cancer.

The chain uses TRBV7-2 and TRBJ2-5, with unresolved D. The V gene lost 5 bases and the J gene lost 2 bases, with 9 bases spanning the gap. The length of the CDR3 is 13 residues. From germline, CDR1 is SGHTA and CDR2 FQGNSA. The CDR3 bases are TGTGCCAGCAGCCTTACACCACAAGAGACCCAGTACTTC. Translating it yields CASSLTPQETQYF.

The chain joins TRBV7-6 to TRBJ2-5; 8 bases are a match to TRBD1. This CDR3 spans 17 amino acids. Germline lookup yields CDR1 SGHVS and CDR2 FNYEAQ. J gave up 4 bases and V 3 bases, and 13 bases lay outside the gene matches. CDR3 DNA: TGTGCCAGCAGCTTTCGATCGGCAGGGGGCACGGGAGAGACCCAGTACTTC. Its translation is CASSFRSAGGTGETQYF.

V is TRBV5-1 and J is TRBJ2-1, with 8 bases lining up with TRBD2. J gave up 5 bases and V 6 bases, and 10 bases lay outside the gene matches. CDR1 SGHRS and CDR2 YFSETQ come from the germline V gene. This CDR3 spans 15 amino acids. CDR3 nucleotides: TGCGCCAGCAACTTCGAGTTGGGACTAGACAATGAGCAGTTCTTC. Translating gives CASNFELGLDNEQFF.

The chain couples TRBV7-9 to TRBJ1-5, with 8 bases aligning to TRBD1. Looked up from germline, CDR1 is SEHNR and CDR2 is FQNEAQ (reference sequence). The V segment lost 4 bases and the J segment 6 bases; nucleotides outside the gene matches: 8. CDR3 length: 15 amino acids. The CDR3 DNA is TGTGCCAGCAGCTCATCGGACAGGGTCTTTCAGCCCCAGCATTTT. This sequence encodes CASSSSDRVFQPQHF. Combining the CDR3 with reference TRBV7-9 and TRBJ1-5 gives the whole variable domain DTGVSQNPRHKITKRGQNVTFRCDPISEHNRLYWYRQTLGQGPEFLTYFQNEAQLEKSRLLSDRFSAERPKGSFSTLEIQRTEQGDSAMYLCASSSSDRVFQPQHFGDGTRLSIL.

The chain uses TRBV2 and TRBJ2-1, with 9 bases identical to TRBD2. V shed 6 bases, J shed 9 bases, and the junction held 12 bases outside the gene matches. This CDR3 has 15 amino acids. From germline, CDR1 is SNHLY and CDR2 FYNNEI. The CDR3 DNA reads TGTGCCAGCAGCCAGACTAGCGGAGGGACATCTGAGCAGTTCTTC. This sequence encodes CASSQTSGGTSEQFF.

J is TRBJ1-2 and V is TRBV2; no firm D call. The CDR3 length is 12 residues. Trimming left V 7 bases short and J 1 base short, with 7 bases between. Germline V lookup: CDR1 SNHLY, CDR2 FYNNEI. CDR3 sequence (DNA): TGTGCCAGCATGCCAGATAACTATGGCTACACCTTC. Translation gives CASMPDNYGYTF.

The chain combines TRBV11-3 with TRBJ2-2; D gene unclear. CDR1 and CDR2 (germline): SGHNT, YENEEA. Trimming removed 2 bases from V and 5 bases from J, with 3 bases in between. The CDR3 is 12 amino acids. DNA for the CDR3: TGTGCCAGCAGCTTAACGACCGGGGAGCTGTTTTTT. This sequence encodes CASSLTTGELFF.

The V call is TRBV10-2, the J call TRBJ2-7; D is tentatively TRBD1 or TRBD2 (5 bases each). The CDR3 spans 14 residues. V lost 8 bases to trimming and J lost 6 bases, with 20 bases between them. From germline, CDR1 is WSHSY and CDR2 SAAADI. The CDR3 DNA follows: TGCGCCAGCGGATCGGGGACCTTATCGGGCGAGCAGTACTTC. Protein product: CASGSGTLSGEQYF.

Worth noting for this clone: Other DNA sequences in the same sample also yield this CDR3. The chain links TRBV2 to TRBJ1-6, with TRBD1 identical over 7 bases. With 4 bases clipped from V and 7 bases from J, the junction kept 4 bases outside the gene matches. From germline, CDR1 is SNHLY and CDR2 FYNNEI. The CDR3 covers 14 residues. CDR3 region: CASSVGQPNSPLHF. The CDR3 bases are TGTGCCAGCAGTGTGGGACAGCCGAATTCACCCCTCCACTTT.

The chain uses TRBV7-2 and TRBJ2-3, with 9 bases that match TRBD1. The ends lost 5 bases at V and 1 base at J; junction bases unmatched: 4. Per germline, CDR1 SGHTA and CDR2 FQGNSA. This CDR3 region has 15 residues. The CDR3: CASSTGGAGTDTQYF. DNA for the CDR3: TGTGCCAGCAGCACAGGGGGCGCGGGCACAGATACGCAGTATTTT.

This chain connects TRBV10-3 to TRBJ2-7; no firm D call. CDR3 length equals 16 residues. The germline V gene encodes CDR1 ENHRY and CDR2 SYGVKD. V lost 0 bases and J 3 bases, leaving 15 bases between the germline ends. The CDR3, as DNA: TGTGCCATCAGTGAGTCTTTAGGCCAGTTGGTCTACGAGCAGTACTTC. Translating it yields CAISESLGQLVYEQYF.

This clone has a handful of counts. The J gene is TRBJ1-1, the V gene TRBV30, with no clear D. The V and J ends lost 3 bases and 0 bases respectively, with 8 bases between them. Looked up from germline, CDR1 is GTSNPN and CDR2 is SVGIG (reference sequence). The CDR3 length is 13 residues. The CDR3 sequence is CAWRARMNTEAFF. In nucleotides, the CDR3 is TGTGCCTGGAGGGCCAGGATGAACACTGAAGCTTTCTTT.

The rearrangement links TRBV2 to TRBJ2-1; D tentatively reads TRBD1 or TRBD2 (5 bases each). V lost 4 bases, J lost 8 bases, and 15 bases lay in between. This CDR3 comprises 14 residues. Germline CDR1 reads SNHLY; CDR2 reads FYNNEI. This CDR3 reads CASSGRGTTDEQFF. As DNA, the CDR3 is TGTGCCAGCAGTGGGCGAGGGACGACAGATGAGCAGTTCTTC. Using reference TRBV2 and TRBJ2-1 for the parts outside the CDR3, the full variable domain is EPEVTQTPSHQVTQMGQEVILRCVPISNHLYFYWYRQILGQKVEFLVSFYNNEISEKSEIFDDQFSVERPDGSNFTLKIRSTKLEDSAMYFCASSGRGTTDEQFFGPGTRLTVL.

The gene calls are TRBV27 and TRBJ1-1, with 11 bases aligning to TRBD1. The germline CDR1 and CDR2 sequences are MNHEY and SMNVEV (reference sequence). The V and J ends lost 1 base and 9 bases, in that order; junction bases with no gene match: 13. The CDR3 is 17 amino acids. In nucleotides, the CDR3 is TGTGCCAGCAGTTTATTCCCCCCCAGGACAGGGGGCAATAAAGCTTTCTTT. Translated, it gives CASSLFPPRTGGNKAFF.

The chain has TRBV30 and TRBJ1-6; D may be TRBD1 (6 bases). This CDR3 spans 14 amino acids. Germline CDR1 GTSNPN, CDR2 SVGIG (reference sequence). V lost 2 bases to trimming and J lost 7 bases, with 12 bases between them. The CDR3 protein is CAWSPGASNSPLHF. The CDR3 DNA reads TGTGCCTGGAGTCCGGGGGCCTCCAATTCACCCCTCCACTTT.

The chain couples TRBV27 to TRBJ2-2; 8 bases are shared with TRBD2. The germline V gene encodes CDR1 MNHEY and CDR2 SMNVEV (reference sequence). CDR3 length: 15 residues. V gave up 8 bases and J gave up 3 bases; unmatched junction bases: 8. The chain's CDR3 is CASRFLGGDTGELFF. The CDR3 bases are TGTGCCAGCCGATTTCTCGGGGGGGACACCGGGGAGCTGTTTTTT.

By sample fraction, this clone is medium-sized. The V and J genes are TRBV5-1 and TRBJ2-7; 12 nucleotides agree with TRBD2. Per the germline V gene, CDR1 is SGHRS and CDR2 is YFSETQ. V trimming: 1 base; J trimming: 5 bases; junction bases outside the gene matches: 10. This CDR3 comprises 17 residues. CDR3 nucleotide sequence: TGCGCCAGCAGCTTGAGTTTGCGGACTAGCGGGAACAACGAGCAGTACTTC. As protein: CASSLSLRTSGNNEQYF.

This chain connects TRBV5-1 to TRBJ2-5, with 9 positions matching TRBD2. CDR3 size: 16 residues. V was pared by 0 bases and J by 5 bases, with 8 bases of the junction left unmatched. Per the germline V gene, CDR1 is SGHRS and CDR2 is YFSETQ. This CDR3 is CASSLGVAGERETQYF. As DNA, the CDR3 is TGCGCCAGCAGCTTGGGAGTAGCGGGAGAGCGTGAGACCCAGTACTTC.

The rearrangement links TRBV29-1 to TRBJ1-5; weak D call: TRBD1 (6 bases). The CDR3 runs to 14 residues. Germline CDR1 SQVTM, CDR2 ANQGSEA. V lost 4 bases and J lost 0, with 10 bases in between. The CDR3 nucleotides read TGCAGCGTTGGTGGACAGTATAGCAATCAGCCCCAGCATTTT. Its translation is CSVGGQYSNQPQHF.

The CDR3 nucleotides read TGTGCCAGCAGTAATCCTCCTACGGTTGGGGACAGACCGTTCTTC. This encodes CASSNPPTVGDRPFF. V gene TRBV28 combines with J gene TRBJ2-1, with 7 bases fitting TRBD1. Per germline, CDR1 MDHEN and CDR2 SYDVKM. Trimming cost V 5 bases and J 15 bases; bases outside gene matches: 19. This CDR3 region has 15 residues. Drawing the rest from reference TRBV28 and TRBJ2-1, the complete variable domain is DVKVTQSSRYLVKRTGEKVFLECVQDMDHENMFWYRQDPGLGLRLIYFSYDVKMKEKGDIPEGYSVSREKKERFSLILESASTNQTSMYLCASSNPPTVGDRPFFGPGTRLTVL.

The genes are TRBV5-1 and TRBJ2-3; D may be TRBD1 (6 bases). The CDR3 is made up of 16 amino acids. V lost 0 bases and J lost 0, with 11 bases in between. CDR1 SGHRS and CDR2 YFSETQ come from the germline V gene. CDR3 protein: CASSLEGDLSTDTQYF. The CDR3 DNA is TGCGCCAGCAGCTTGGAGGGGGACCTTAGCACAGATACGCAGTATTTT.

The chain has TRBV5-4 and TRBJ1-1, with D unresolved. The ends were cut back, 1 base at V and 1 base at J, with 11 bases in the middle. The CDR3 length is 15 residues. Germline V gene lookup returns CDR1 SGHNT and CDR2 YYREEE (reference sequence). DNA of the CDR3: TGTGCCAGCAGCTTGAATACCCACGGGAACACTGAAGCTTTCTTT. This sequence encodes CASSLNTHGNTEAFF.

The chain joins TRBV4-1 to TRBJ1-4, with 8 bases fitting TRBD1. From germline, CDR1 is MGHRA and CDR2 YSYEKL. V shed 3 bases and J 8 bases; nucleotides not matched to a gene: 11. The CDR3 totals 16 residues. CDR3 sequence reads: CASSQGVGTGGEKLFF. The CDR3 DNA reads as TGCGCCAGCAGCCAGGGCGTTGGGACAGGTGGGGAAAAACTGTTTTTT.

J is TRBJ1-2 and V is TRBV4-1; 8 bases match TRBD1. The V and J ends lost 4 bases and 4 bases, in that order; junction bases with no gene match: 8. Germline V gives CDR1 MGHRA, CDR2 YSYEKL. The CDR3 totals 15 residues. The CDR3 region has the DNA TGCGCCAGCAGCCGCCGGGACAGGACTCCCTATGGCTACACCTTC. This sequence encodes CASSRRDRTPYGYTF.

This clone has a single count. The chain links TRBV27 to TRBJ1-3; TRBD1 might be the D (6 bases). Germline CDR1 reads MNHEY; CDR2 reads SMNVEV (reference sequence). V gave up 6 bases and J gave up 0 bases, with 9 bases separating them. The CDR3 runs 14 residues. The CDR3 nucleotides read TGTGCCAGCAGGGGACACCTCTCTGGAAACACCATATATTTT. Its translation is CASRGHLSGNTIYF.

V usage is TRBV18 and J usage is TRBJ2-5; D ambiguous. The CDR3 sequence is 14 residues long. Germline V gives CDR1 KGHSH, CDR2 LQKENI. V was shortened by 2 bases and J by 3 bases, with 10 bases between the two germline ends. The CDR3 bases are TGTGCCAGCTCACCAATGGTCAGCGAAGAGACCCAGTACTTC. Translation: CASSPMVSEETQYF.

V usage is TRBV5-1 and J usage is TRBJ1-2; weak D call: TRBD1 (5 bases). CDR1 and CDR2 (germline): SGHRS, YFSETQ. The CDR3 has 14 residues. V dropped 0 bases and J dropped 4 bases, with 10 bases sitting between them. The CDR3 bases are TGCGCCAGCAGCTTGGTGACAGATGGCTATGGCTACACCTTC. This codes for CASSLVTDGYGYTF. The full variable domain, rest sourced from reference TRBV5-1 and TRBJ1-2, is KAGVTQTPRYLIKTRGQQVTLSCSPISGHRSVSWYQQTPGQGLQFLFEYFSETQRNKGNFPGRFSGRQFSNSRSEMNVSTLELGDSALYLCASSLVTDGYGYTFGSGTRLTVV.